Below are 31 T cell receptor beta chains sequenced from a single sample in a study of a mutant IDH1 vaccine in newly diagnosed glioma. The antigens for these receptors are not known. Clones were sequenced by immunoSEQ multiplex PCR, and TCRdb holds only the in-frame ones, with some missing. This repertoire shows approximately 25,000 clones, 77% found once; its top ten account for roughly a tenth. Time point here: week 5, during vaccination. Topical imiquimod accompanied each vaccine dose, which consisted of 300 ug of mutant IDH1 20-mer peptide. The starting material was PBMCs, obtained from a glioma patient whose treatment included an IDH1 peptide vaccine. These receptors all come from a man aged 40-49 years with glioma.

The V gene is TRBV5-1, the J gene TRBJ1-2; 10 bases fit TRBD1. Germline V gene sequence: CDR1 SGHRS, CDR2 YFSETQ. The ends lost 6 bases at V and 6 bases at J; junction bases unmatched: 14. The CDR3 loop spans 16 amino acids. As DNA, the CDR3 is TGCGCCAGCACCATTACCGGGACAGGGGATATCCATGGCTACACCTTC. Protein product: CASTITGTGDIHGYTF.

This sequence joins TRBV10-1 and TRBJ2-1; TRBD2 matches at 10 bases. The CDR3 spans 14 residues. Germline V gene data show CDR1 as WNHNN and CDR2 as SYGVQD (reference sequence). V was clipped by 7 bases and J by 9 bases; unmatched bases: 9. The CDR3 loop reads CASNEDSGRPEQFF. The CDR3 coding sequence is TGCGCCAGCAATGAAGATAGCGGGAGGCCTGAGCAGTTCTTC.

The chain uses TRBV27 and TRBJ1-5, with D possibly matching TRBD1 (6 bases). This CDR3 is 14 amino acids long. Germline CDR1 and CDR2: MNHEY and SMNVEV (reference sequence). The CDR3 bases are TGTGCAGTTACCGGGGGGGCAAAGGATCAGCCCCAGCATTTT. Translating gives CAVTGGAKDQPQHF.

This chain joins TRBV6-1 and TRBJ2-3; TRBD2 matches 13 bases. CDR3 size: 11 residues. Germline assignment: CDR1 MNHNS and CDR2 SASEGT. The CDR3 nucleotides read TGTGGGACTAGCGGGAGTCATACGCAGTATTTT. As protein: CGTSGSHTQYF.

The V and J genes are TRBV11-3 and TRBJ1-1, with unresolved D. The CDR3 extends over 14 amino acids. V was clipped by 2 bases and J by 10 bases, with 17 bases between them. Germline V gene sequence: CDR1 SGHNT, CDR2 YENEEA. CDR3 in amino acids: CASSLSHSEGVAFF. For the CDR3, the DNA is TGTGCCAGCAGCTTATCCCACTCGGAGGGTGTAGCTTTCTTT.

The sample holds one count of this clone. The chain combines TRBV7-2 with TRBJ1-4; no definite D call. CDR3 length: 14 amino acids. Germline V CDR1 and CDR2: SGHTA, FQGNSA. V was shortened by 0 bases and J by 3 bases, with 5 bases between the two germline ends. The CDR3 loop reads CASSLARANEKLFF. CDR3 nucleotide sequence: TGTGCCAGCAGCTTAGCCCGGGCTAATGAAAAACTGTTTTTT.

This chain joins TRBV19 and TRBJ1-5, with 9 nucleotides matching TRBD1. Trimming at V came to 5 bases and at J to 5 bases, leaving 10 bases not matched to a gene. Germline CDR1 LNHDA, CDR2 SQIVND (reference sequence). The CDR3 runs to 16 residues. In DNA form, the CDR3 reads TGTGCCAGTAGTCCCCGGACAGGGGACGTAGATCAGCCCCAGCATTTT. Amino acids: CASSPRTGDVDQPQHF.

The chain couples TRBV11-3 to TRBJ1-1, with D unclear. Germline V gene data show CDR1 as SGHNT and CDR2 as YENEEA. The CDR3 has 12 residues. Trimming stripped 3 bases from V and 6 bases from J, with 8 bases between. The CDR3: CASSFLGAEAFF. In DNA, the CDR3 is TGTGCCAGCAGCTTTTTAGGAGCTGAAGCTTTCTTT.

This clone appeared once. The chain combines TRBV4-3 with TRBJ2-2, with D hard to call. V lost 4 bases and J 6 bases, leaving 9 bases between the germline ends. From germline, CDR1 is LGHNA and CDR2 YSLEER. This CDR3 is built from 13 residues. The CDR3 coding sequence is TGCGCCAGCAGCCCAGTAGTCGCCGGGGAGCTGTTTTTT. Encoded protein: CASSPVVAGELFF.

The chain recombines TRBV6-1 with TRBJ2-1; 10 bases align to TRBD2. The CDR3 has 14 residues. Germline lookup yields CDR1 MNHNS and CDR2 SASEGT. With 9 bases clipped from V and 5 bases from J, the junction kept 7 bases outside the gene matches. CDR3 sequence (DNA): TGTGCCAGTACAGCGGGAGGGCCTGACAATGAGCAGTTCTTC. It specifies CASTAGGPDNEQFF.

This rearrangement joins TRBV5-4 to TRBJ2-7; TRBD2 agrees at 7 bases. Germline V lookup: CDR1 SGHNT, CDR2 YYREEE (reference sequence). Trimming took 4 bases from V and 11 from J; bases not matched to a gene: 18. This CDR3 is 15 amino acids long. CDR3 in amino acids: CASSEGGIGGSPKYV. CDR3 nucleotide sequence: TGTGCCAGCAGCGAGGGAGGGATCGGAGGGAGCCCTAAGTACGTC.

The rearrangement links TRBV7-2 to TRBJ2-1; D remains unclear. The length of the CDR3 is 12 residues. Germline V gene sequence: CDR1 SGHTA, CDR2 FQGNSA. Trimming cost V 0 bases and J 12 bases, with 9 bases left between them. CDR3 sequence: CASSLATPGQFF. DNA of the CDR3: TGTGCCAGCAGCTTAGCCACCCCAGGGCAGTTCTTC.

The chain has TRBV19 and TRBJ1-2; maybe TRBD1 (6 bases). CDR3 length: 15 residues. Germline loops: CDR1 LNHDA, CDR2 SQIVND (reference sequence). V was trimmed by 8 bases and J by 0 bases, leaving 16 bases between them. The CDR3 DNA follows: TGTGCCAGTTTTTTCAAGGGGGGGACTAACTATGGCTACACCTTC. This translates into CASFFKGGTNYGYTF.

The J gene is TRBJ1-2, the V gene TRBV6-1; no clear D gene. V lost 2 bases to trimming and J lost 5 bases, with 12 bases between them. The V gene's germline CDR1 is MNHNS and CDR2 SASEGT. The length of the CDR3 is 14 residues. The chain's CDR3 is CASSESVPQYGYTF. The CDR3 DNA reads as TGTGCCAGCAGTGAAAGTGTCCCCCAGTATGGCTACACCTTC.

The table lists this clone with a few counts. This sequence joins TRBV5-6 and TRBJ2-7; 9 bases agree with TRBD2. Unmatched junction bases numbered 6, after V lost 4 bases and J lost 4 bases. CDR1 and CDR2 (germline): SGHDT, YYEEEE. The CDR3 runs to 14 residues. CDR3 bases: TGTGCCAGCAGCCCCGGGACTAGCTGGTACGAGCAGTACTTC. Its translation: CASSPGTSWYEQYF.

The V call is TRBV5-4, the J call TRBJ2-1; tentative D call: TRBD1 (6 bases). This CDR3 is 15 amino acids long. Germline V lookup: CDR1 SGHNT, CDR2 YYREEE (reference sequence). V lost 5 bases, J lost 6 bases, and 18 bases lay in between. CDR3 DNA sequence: TGTGCCAGCAGGGTACAGGGATTCGCTAGCAATGAGCAGTTCTTC. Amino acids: CASRVQGFASNEQFF.

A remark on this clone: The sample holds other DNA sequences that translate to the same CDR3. The CDR3 sequence: CASEGPNTEAFF. The CDR3 bases are TGTGCTAGCGAGGGGCCGAACACTGAAGCTTTCTTT. The chain links TRBV12-5 to TRBJ1-1; D possibly corresponds to TRBD1 (5 bases). Trimming pared 9 bases from V and 1 base from J, leaving 9 bases between. This CDR3 is built from 12 residues. The germline V gene encodes CDR1 LGHNT and CDR2 FRNRAP.

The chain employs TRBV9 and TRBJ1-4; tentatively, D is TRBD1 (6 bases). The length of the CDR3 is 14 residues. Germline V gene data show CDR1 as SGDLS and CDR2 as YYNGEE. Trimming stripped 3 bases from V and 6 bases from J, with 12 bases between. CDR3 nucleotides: TGTGCCAGCAGCGCAGGGGTAGGGGATGAAAAACTGTTTTTT. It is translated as CASSAGVGDEKLFF.

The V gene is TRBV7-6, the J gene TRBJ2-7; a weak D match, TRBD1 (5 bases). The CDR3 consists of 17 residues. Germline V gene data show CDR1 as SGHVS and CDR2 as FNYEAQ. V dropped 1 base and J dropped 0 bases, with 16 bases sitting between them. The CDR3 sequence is CASSLGGPWKSSYEQYF. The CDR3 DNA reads TGTGCCAGCAGCTTAGGGGGCCCCTGGAAGAGCTCCTACGAGCAGTACTTC. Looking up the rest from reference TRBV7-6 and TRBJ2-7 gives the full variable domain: GAGVSQSPRYKVTKRGQDVALRCDPISGHVSLYWYRQALGQGPEFLTYFNYEAQQDKSGLPNDRFSAERPEGSISTLTIQRTEQRDSAMYRCASSLGGPWKSSYEQYFGPGTRLTVT.

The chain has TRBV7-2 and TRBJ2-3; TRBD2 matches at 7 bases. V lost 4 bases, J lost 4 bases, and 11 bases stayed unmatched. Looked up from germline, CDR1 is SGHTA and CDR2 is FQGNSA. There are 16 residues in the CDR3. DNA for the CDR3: TGTGCCAGCAGCTCCATGGGGGGGAGGGTCCCAGATACGCAGTATTTT. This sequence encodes CASSSMGGRVPDTQYF.

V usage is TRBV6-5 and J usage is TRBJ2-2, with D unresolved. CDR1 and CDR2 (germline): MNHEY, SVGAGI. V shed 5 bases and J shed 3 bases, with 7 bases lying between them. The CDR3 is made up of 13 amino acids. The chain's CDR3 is CASSRSDTGELFF. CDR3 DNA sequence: TGTGCCAGCAGTCGAAGCGACACCGGGGAGCTGTTTTTT.

The CDR3 DNA follows: TGTGCCAGCAGTCCTCAGGGTAGCTATGGCTACACCTTC. Residues: CASSPQGSYGYTF. V usage is TRBV27 and J usage is TRBJ1-2, with D maybe TRBD1 (5 bases). V shed 5 bases and J shed 4 bases, with 11 bases lying between them. Germline V gene sequence: CDR1 MNHEY, CDR2 SMNVEV (reference sequence). This CDR3 is 13 amino acids long.

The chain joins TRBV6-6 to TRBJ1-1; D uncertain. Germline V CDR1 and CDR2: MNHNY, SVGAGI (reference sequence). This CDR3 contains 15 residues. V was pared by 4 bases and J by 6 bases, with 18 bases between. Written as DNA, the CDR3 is TGTGCCAGCAGTTCCCACCCCCCCAACCGCGCTGAAGCTTTCTTT. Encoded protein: CASSSHPPNRAEAFF.

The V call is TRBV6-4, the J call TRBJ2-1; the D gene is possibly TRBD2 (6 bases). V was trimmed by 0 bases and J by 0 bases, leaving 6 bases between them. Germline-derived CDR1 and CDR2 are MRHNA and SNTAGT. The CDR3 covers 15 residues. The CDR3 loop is CASSDSAGSYNEQFF. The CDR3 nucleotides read TGTGCCAGCAGTGACTCAGCGGGCTCCTACAATGAGCAGTTCTTC.

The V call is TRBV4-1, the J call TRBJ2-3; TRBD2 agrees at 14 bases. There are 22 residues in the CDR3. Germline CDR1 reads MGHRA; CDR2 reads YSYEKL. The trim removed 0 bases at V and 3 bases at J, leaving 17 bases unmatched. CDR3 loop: CASSQDGALKAGTSGRTDTQYF. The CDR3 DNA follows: TGCGCCAGCAGCCAAGATGGGGCTTTGAAAGCAGGGACTAGCGGGAGAACAGATACGCAGTATTTT.

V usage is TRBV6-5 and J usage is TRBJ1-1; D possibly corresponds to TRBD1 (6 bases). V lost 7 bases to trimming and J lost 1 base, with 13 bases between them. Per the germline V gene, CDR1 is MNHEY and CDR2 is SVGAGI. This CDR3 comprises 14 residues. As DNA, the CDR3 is TGTGCCAGCAAGGGGGATGCCTGGAACACTGAAGCTTTCTTT. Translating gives CASKGDAWNTEAFF.

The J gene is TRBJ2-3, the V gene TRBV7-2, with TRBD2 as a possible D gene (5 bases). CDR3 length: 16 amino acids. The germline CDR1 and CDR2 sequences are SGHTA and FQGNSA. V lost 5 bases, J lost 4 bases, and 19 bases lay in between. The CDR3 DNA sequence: TGTGCCAGCAGCCCGCCTCCGGACGGGGTGGCAGATACGCAGTATTTT. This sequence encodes CASSPPPDGVADTQYF.

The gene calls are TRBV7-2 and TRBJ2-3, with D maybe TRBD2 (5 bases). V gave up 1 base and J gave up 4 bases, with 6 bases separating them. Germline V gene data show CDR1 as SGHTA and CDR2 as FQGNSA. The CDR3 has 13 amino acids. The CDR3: CASSLGESDTQYF. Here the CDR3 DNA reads TGTGCCAGCAGCTTAGGGGAGTCAGATACGCAGTATTTT.

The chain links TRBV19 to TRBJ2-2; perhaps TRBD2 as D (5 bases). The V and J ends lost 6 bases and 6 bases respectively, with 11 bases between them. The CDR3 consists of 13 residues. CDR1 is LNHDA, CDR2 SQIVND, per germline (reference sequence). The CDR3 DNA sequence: TGTGCCAGTAGCCCCGGAGGCGCCGGGGAGCTGTTTTTT. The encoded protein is CASSPGGAGELFF.

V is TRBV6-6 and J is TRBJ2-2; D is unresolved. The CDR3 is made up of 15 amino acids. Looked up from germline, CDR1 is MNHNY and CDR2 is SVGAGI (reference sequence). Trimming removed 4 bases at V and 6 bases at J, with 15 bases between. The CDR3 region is CASSSEVVRAGELFF. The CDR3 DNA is TGTGCCAGCAGTTCAGAAGTCGTCCGCGCCGGGGAGCTGTTTTTT.

The CDR3 loop is CASSTHTDTQYF. As DNA, the CDR3 is TGTGCCAGCAGCACGCACACGGATACGCAGTATTTT. V and J are TRBV7-8 and TRBJ2-3; D is unclear. This CDR3 has 12 residues. Germline CDR1 and CDR2: SGHVS and FQNEAQ. The V end was cut by 5 bases, the J end by 6 bases, with 9 bases between. The complete variable domain, with remaining parts taken from reference TRBV7-8 and TRBJ2-3, reads GAGVSQSPRYKVAKRGQDVALRCDPISGHVSLFWYQQALGQGPEFLTYFQNEAQLDKSGLPSDRFFAERPEGSVSTLKIQRTQQEDSAVYLCASSTHTDTQYFGPGTRLTVL.